The next 13 T cell receptor beta chains were all read from a single sample in a study of CD8 T cells in Susac syndrome (dated by TCRdb to about 2019). Preparation of the library involved the immunoSEQ multiplex PCR assay. RNA was extracted using the RNeasy kit, and roughly 0.45 to 1 microgram was reverse transcribed with random hexamers. TCRdb applied fastp at Q25 and MiXCR to the public reads, then kept only in-frame beta chains. Entries that share a CDR3 protein sequence are merged under the most common genes and DNA. The sample data list about 140,000 distinct CDR3 sequences, and just under 95% of these were observed just once. The top ten clonotypes cover roughly 0.14% of the sample. The specimen was CD4+ T cells from PBMCs. These receptors all stem from a human donor with Susac syndrome.

This chain connects TRBV4-1 to TRBJ1-1; no clear D. V was clipped by 5 bases and J by 0 bases, with 16 bases between them. The germline CDR1 and CDR2 sequences are MGHRA and YSYEKL. The CDR3 extends over 16 amino acids. As DNA, the CDR3 is TGCGCCAGCAGCGGCGTGGGTTTCTTAATGAACACTGAAGCTTTCTTT. Amino acids: CASSGVGFLMNTEAFF.

The CDR3 DNA is TGTGCCAGCACTCCTAGAGTAGATACGCAGTATTTT. Its protein product is CASTPRVDTQYF. The chain combines TRBV2 with TRBJ2-3; no reliable D call. The length of the CDR3 is 12 residues. Trimming pared 7 bases from V and 5 bases from J, leaving 10 bases between. Germline V CDR1 and CDR2: SNHLY, FYNNEI.

The rearrangement joins TRBV27 to TRBJ1-5, with 8 bases identical to TRBD1. V was clipped by 8 bases and J by 6 bases; unmatched bases: 12. This CDR3 has 15 amino acids. Germline CDR1 and CDR2: MNHEY and SMNVEV (reference sequence). The CDR3 sequence: CASGPLTGAAQPQHF. In DNA, the CDR3 is TGTGCCAGCGGGCCCCTGACAGGGGCAGCTCAGCCCCAGCATTTT.

The chain joins TRBV15 to TRBJ1-3; D gene unclear. Trimming removed 0 bases at V and 0 bases at J, with 6 bases between. Germline-derived CDR1 and CDR2 are LNHNV and YYDKDF (reference sequence). This CDR3 has 15 amino acids. CDR3 in amino acids: CATSRDPSSGNTIYF. For the CDR3, the DNA is TGTGCCACCAGCAGAGACCCGAGCTCTGGAAACACCATATATTTT. Full variable domain (missing parts from reference TRBV15 and TRBJ1-3): DAMVIQNPRYQVTQFGKPVTLSCSQTLNHNVMYWYQQKSSQAPKLLFHYYDKDFNNEADTPDNFQSRRPNTSFCFLDIRSPGLGDTAMYLCATSRDPSSGNTIYFGEGSWLTVV.

J is TRBJ2-1 and V is TRBV12-5, with TRBD1 as a possible D gene (5 bases). The CDR3 is 12 residues long. Looked up from germline, CDR1 is LGHNT and CDR2 is FRNRAP. Trimming removed 4 bases from V and 12 bases from J, with 13 bases in between. CDR3 residues: CASGSPNRGQFF. CDR3 sequence (DNA): TGTGCTAGTGGTTCCCCTAATAGGGGGCAGTTCTTC.

V and J are TRBV9 and TRBJ2-5, with D possibly TRBD2 on 5 matching bases. The CDR3 spans 14 residues. V gave up 0 bases and J gave up 3 bases, with 9 bases separating them. Germline V gives CDR1 SGDLS, CDR2 YYNGEE. CDR3 in DNA: TGTGCCAGCAGCGTAGAAGCGGCCGAAGAGACCCAGTACTTC. It specifies CASSVEAAEETQYF.

The V and J genes are TRBV29-1 and TRBJ1-2; D remains ambiguous. The CDR3 loop spans 14 amino acids. Trimming removed 2 bases from V and 2 bases from J, with 12 bases in between. The germline V gene has CDR1 SQVTM and CDR2 ANQGSEA. The CDR3 region is CSVELRGANYGYTF. CDR3 in DNA: TGCAGCGTTGAACTTCGCGGTGCAAACTATGGCTACACCTTC.

The rearrangement joins TRBV29-1 to TRBJ1-1, with 8 bases identical to TRBD1. Trimming took 3 bases from V and 2 from J; bases not matched to a gene: 8. The germline V gene has CDR1 SQVTM and CDR2 ANQGSEA. CDR3 length: 15 amino acids. The CDR3 DNA follows: TGCAGCGTTGAGGGGCCAGGGGGCGTAAACACTGAAGCTTTCTTT. Its translation is CSVEGPGGVNTEAFF.

The chain employs TRBV27 and TRBJ2-1, with D tentatively TRBD1 (7 bases). Trimming cost V 2 bases and J 7 bases, with 12 bases left between them. The CDR3 runs to 14 residues. Germline values: CDR1 MNHEY, CDR2 SMNVEV (reference sequence). CDR3 sequence: CASSLRRGLNEQFF. The CDR3 DNA is TGTGCCAGCAGTTTAAGGAGGGGGCTGAATGAGCAGTTCTTC.

The CDR3 bases are TGCAGCGTTGAGGTTTTGGGACAGGAGGCCTACGAGCAGTACTTC. Translation gives CSVEVLGQEAYEQYF. The chain links TRBV29-1 to TRBJ2-7; TRBD1 agrees at 8 bases. V gave up 3 bases and J gave up 2 bases; unmatched junction bases: 9. Germline values: CDR1 SQVTM, CDR2 ANQGSEA. This CDR3 spans 15 amino acids.

The gene calls are TRBV14 and TRBJ2-2; no clear D gene. Germline CDR1 and CDR2: SGHDN and FVKESK. The CDR3 has 14 residues. Trimming left V 1 base short and J 6 bases short, with 9 bases between. CDR3 nucleotide sequence: TGTGCCAGCAGCCAAGTGACTGGACCCGGGGAGCTGTTTTTT. This sequence encodes CASSQVTGPGELFF. Full variable domain (rest looked up from reference TRBV14 and TRBJ2-2): EAGVTQFPSHSVIEKGQTVTLRCDPISGHDNLYWYRRVMGKEIKFLLHFVKESKQDESGMPNNRFLAERTGGTYSTLKVQPAELEDSGVYFCASSQVTGPGELFFGEGSRLTVL.

The J gene is TRBJ2-4, the V gene TRBV11-2; D is undetermined. The germline V gene encodes CDR1 SGHAT and CDR2 FQNNGV. V lost 0 bases, J lost 0 bases, and 18 bases lay in between. This CDR3 has 19 amino acids. Here the CDR3 DNA reads TGTGCCAGCAGCTTAGATCATGTGTTGCCCTGGGAAGCCAAAAACATTCAGTACTTC. Protein product: CASSLDHVLPWEAKNIQYF.

This sequence joins TRBV6-1 and TRBJ2-3; the D is unclear. V was pared by 10 bases and J by 5 bases, with 10 bases between. The CDR3 covers 11 residues. CDR1 is MNHNS and CDR2 is SASEGT in the germline V gene. In DNA, the CDR3 is TGTGCCACTGGCCCGGGAGATACGCAGTATTTT. Residues: CATGPGDTQYF.